These T cell receptor beta chains were read from a single sample in a study of regulatory T cells in long-lasting Graves disease. TCRdb independently ran MiXCR on the multiplex PCR reads; one entry per CDR3 protein. The sample includes about half a million distinct CDR3 sequences, around 12% of them seen just once. The same data also contributed to another study, on T cells in Graves' hyperthyroidism and ophthalmopathy.

Sequenced here: peripheral blood mononuclear cells (PBMCs), sampled at new diagnosis, from a patient treated with antithyroid drugs. The receptor set was obtained from a young woman with Graves disease. Both conserved end residues are part of each CDR3. The D gene is left open where the match is weak. Clone size is shown for a subset of rows, as once, few, many or a class of expanded clone.

>TRBJ1-2|many|TRBV2|-
CASSNNYGYTF
TGTGCCAGCAGTAATAACTATGGCTACACCTTC
>TRBJ2-5|many|TRBV6-1|-
CASSEGWGGNQETQYF
TGTGCCAGCAGTGAGGGGTGGGGCGGGAACCAAGAGACCCAGTACTTC
>TRBJ1-2|many|TRBV11-2|TRBD1
CASRSTGVYDYGYTF
TGTGCCAGCAGATCAACAGGGGTATATGACTATGGCTACACCTTC
>TRBJ1-1|few|TRBV10-3|-
CAINSGAFVATEAFF
TGTGCCATCAACTCCGGGGCCTTCGTGGCGACTGAAGCTTTCTTT
>TRBJ1-2|many|TRBV27|-
CASSSWGEGNYGYTF
TGTGCCAGCAGCTCGTGGGGGGAGGGGAACTATGGCTACACCTTC
>TRBJ1-1|many|TRBV5-8|-
CASSARSGGTEAFF
TGTGCCAGCAGCGCCCGTTCGGGAGGGACTGAAGCTTTCTTT
>TRBJ1-1|many|TRBV28|TRBD1
CASSLGGLNTEAFF
TGTGCCAGCAGTCTAGGGGGCCTGAACACTGAAGCTTTCTTT
>TRBJ2-7|many|TRBV19|-
CASSTTGTYEQYF
TGTGCCAGTAGTACAACAGGCACCTACGAGCAGTACTTC
>TRBJ1-1|many|TRBV5-1|-
CASSRSASTENTEAFF
TGCGCCAGCAGCCGCTCCGCCTCGACAGAGAACACTGAAGCTTTCTTT
>TRBJ2-1|many|TRBV6-2/TRBV6-3|TRBD2
CASSNGLAEYNEQFF
TGTGCCAGCAGTAATGGACTAGCGGAGTACAATGAGCAGTTCTTC
>TRBJ2-7|-|TRBV2|-
CASRAREISYEQYF
TGTGCCAGCAGGGCCAGGGAAATCTCCTACGAGCAGTACTTC
>TRBJ2-3|many|TRBV28|TRBD2
CATGGLAARTDTQYF
TGTGCCACCGGGGGACTAGCGGCCCGCACAGATACGCAGTATTTT
>TRBJ2-1|many|TRBV27|-
CASSLGLPGNLNEQFF
TGTGCCAGCAGTTTAGGACTTCCCGGGAACCTCAATGAGCAGTTCTTC
>TRBJ2-7|many|TRBV2|TRBD1
CASRDLTGTGAYEQYF
TGTGCCAGCAGAGACCTGACCGGGACAGGCGCCTACGAGCAGTACTTC
>TRBJ1-5|many|TRBV10-2|-
CASSESTGPNQPQHF
TGCGCCAGCAGTGAGTCAACAGGGCCCAATCAGCCCCAGCATTTT
>TRBJ2-7|few|TRBV9|-
CASSVAQQTGPGDEQYF
TGTGCCAGCAGCGTAGCCCAGCAGACAGGCCCGGGTGACGAGCAGTACTTC
>TRBJ2-5|many|TRBV9|-
CASSVGHRQETQYF
TGTGCCAGCAGCGTAGGGCACCGCCAAGAGACCCAGTACTTC
>TRBJ2-1|many|TRBV5-1|-
CASSLLASSYNEQFF
TGCGCCAGCAGCTTGTTGGCCAGCTCCTACAATGAGCAGTTCTTC
>TRBJ2-1|many|TRBV7-9|TRBD1
CASSRGTGETNEQFF
TGTGCCAGCAGCCGTGGGACAGGGGAAACCAATGAGCAGTTCTTC
>TRBJ1-5|-|TRBV6-2/TRBV6-3|-
CASSDQGSHQPQHF
TGTGCCAGCAGTGATCAGGGCTCTCATCAGCCCCAGCATTTT
>TRBJ1-1|many|TRBV29-1|-
CSGRGATEAFF
TGCAGCGGCAGGGGAGCGACTGAAGCTTTCTTT
>TRBJ2-5|many|TRBV4-1|-
CASSQDLEETQYF
TGCGCCAGCAGCCAAGATCTAGAAGAGACCCAGTACTTC
>TRBJ2-3|-|TRBV20-1|TRBD2
CSADRLADWEDTQYF
TGCAGTGCAGATAGGCTAGCGGACTGGGAGGATACGCAGTATTTT
>TRBJ2-1|-|TRBV6-1|TRBD2
CASSDGLADDNEQFF
TGTGCCAGCAGTGATGGACTAGCGGATGACAATGAGCAGTTCTTC
>TRBJ1-1|many|TRBV29-1|-
CSVTQNTEAFF
TGCAGCGTTACACAGAACACTGAAGCTTTCTTT
>TRBJ1-2|once|TRBV6-1|-
CASRLGTASYGYTF
TGTGCCAGCAGGCTAGGGACGGCATCCTATGGCTACACCTTC
>TRBJ2-7|many|TRBV4-3|-
CASSQEVKGTHEQYF
TGCGCCAGCAGCCAAGAAGTGAAGGGTACCCACGAGCAGTACTTC
>TRBJ2-1|-|TRBV19|TRBD2
CASSKKGLVGLAGAPRYNEQFF
TGTGCCAGTAGTAAGAAGGGGCTTGTGGGACTAGCGGGAGCCCCGCGCTACAATGAGCAGTTCTTC
>TRBJ2-7|many|TRBV2|-
CASSVAQYEQYF
TGTGCCAGCAGTGTCGCCCAATACGAGCAGTACTTC
>TRBJ2-1|many|TRBV7-9|TRBD2
CASSLARVGGLESFNEQFF
TGTGCCAGCAGCTTAGCGAGGGTGGGAGGGTTAGAATCATTTAATGAGCAGTTCTTC
>TRBJ2-3|few|TRBV7-9|-
CASSLIGTSTDTQYF
TGTGCCAGCAGCTTAATTGGGACTAGCACAGATACGCAGTATTTT
>TRBJ2-7|many|TRBV12-3/TRBV12-4|-
CASSIGPYEQYF
TGTGCCAGCAGTATTGGACCCTACGAGCAGTACTTC
>TRBJ1-3|-|TRBV7-9|-
CASSLETVGDTIYF
TGTGCCAGCAGCTTAGAAACGGTTGGTGACACCATATATTTT
>TRBJ2-3|many|TRBV27|-
CASSFRRADTQYF
TGTGCCAGCAGTTTTCGCAGGGCAGATACGCAGTATTTT
>TRBJ2-7|many|TRBV12-3/TRBV12-4|-
CASSLRLLSYEQYF
TGTGCCAGCAGTTTAAGACTCCTCTCCTACGAGCAGTACTTC
>TRBJ2-1|many|TRBV19|-
CASSMWHSSYNEQFF
TGTGCCAGTAGTATGTGGCATTCCTCCTACAATGAGCAGTTCTTC
>TRBJ2-5|many|TRBV18|TRBD2
CASSRTSAGGETQYF
TGTGCCAGCTCACGAACAAGTGCGGGGGGAGAGACCCAGTACTTC
>TRBJ1-2|few|TRBV6-1|-
CASSEVRTLSFSYTF
TGTGCCAGCAGTGAAGTGCGGACTCTCAGCTTCAGCTACACCTTC
>TRBJ1-1|many|TRBV5-6|-
CASSLSTANTEAFF
TGTGCCAGCAGCTTGTCAACGGCGAACACTGAAGCTTTCTTT
>TRBJ2-1|few|TRBV3-1|TRBD2
CASSQDRTSGNLNEQFF
TGTGCCAGCAGCCAAGATCGGACTAGCGGGAACCTCAATGAGCAGTTCTTC
>TRBJ2-3|many|TRBV12-3/TRBV12-4|TRBD1
CASMDRVTDTQYF
TGTGCCAGCATGGACAGGGTCACAGATACGCAGTATTTT
>TRBJ2-6|few|TRBV5-1|TRBD2
CASSPLAGSGANVLTF
TGCGCCAGCAGCCCTCTAGCGGGATCTGGGGCCAACGTCCTGACTTTC